This T cell receptor (beta chain) was obtained from a study of cytomegalovirus exposure and HLA in healthy donors. V was pared by 6 bases and J by 9 bases, with 18 bases between. This CDR3 region has 15 residues. Germline CDR1 is LNHDA and CDR2 is SQIVND (reference sequence). Use of 60 Vbeta and 13 Jbeta primers characterized the PCR. Clones were sequenced by immunoSEQ multiplex PCR, and TCRdb holds only the in-frame ones, with some missing. The data show some 140,000 clones, with around 73% seen just once and 1.3% held by the top ten. This TCR was recovered from a woman aged 35 to 49 in good health and CMV-seronegative. The sample was PBMCs. The chain carries TRBV19 and TRBJ1-6; D perhaps matches TRBD1 (6 bases). Here the CDR3 reads CASSPQGLESSPLHF. The CDR3, as DNA: TGTGCCAGTAGCCCACAGGGTCTGGAGAGTTCACCCCTCCACTTT.